Presented here are 29 T cell receptor beta chains from one specimen sequenced in a study of T cell responses to AZD1222 COVID-19 vaccine (dated by TCRdb to about 2021). The meaning of the sample's time point label: baseline before first vaccination. Library prep was done by the immunoSEQ multiplex PCR assay. TCRdb obtained this table from immuneACCESS and retained in-frame rearrangements with V and J assigned. These tables miss some clones; where compared with another copy, unresolved V genes account for less than half of the shortfall, and the remainder is unexplained. The table for this sample lists tens of thousands of clones; 85% to 90% of them were counted only once. About 10% of the sample comes from the top ten. Sequenced material: peripheral blood, taken on day 0 of AZD1222 vaccination. The receptor set was obtained from an adult in good health.

This rearrangement joins TRBV7-2 to TRBJ1-1, with TRBD1 as a possible D gene (6 bases). This CDR3 is 16 amino acids long. The germline gives CDR1 SGHTA, CDR2 FQGNSA. V lost 1 base to trimming and J lost 5 bases, with 17 bases between them. CDR3 nucleotide sequence: TGTGCCAGCAGCTTAGAGGGAAGCAGGGGAATGACTGAAGCTTTCTTT. It specifies CASSLEGSRGMTEAFF.

The chain employs TRBV2 and TRBJ1-5; D remains unclear. The V end was cut by 3 bases, the J end by 5 bases, with 14 bases between. This CDR3 contains 15 residues. Germline V gives CDR1 SNHLY, CDR2 FYNNEI. The DNA for the CDR3 is TGTGCCAGCAGTGACGCCCTCACAAGCCATCAGCCCCAGCATTTT. This translates into CASSDALTSHQPQHF.

This chain joins TRBV5-1 and TRBJ1-1, with 12 bases fitting TRBD1. The CDR3 is 17 residues long. From germline, CDR1 is SGHRS and CDR2 YFSETQ. J gave up 3 bases and V 4 bases, and 10 bases lay outside the gene matches. CDR3 DNA sequence: TGCGCCAGCAGCGTCAATCCGGGACAGGGGGCGGACACTGAAGCTTTCTTT. It yields the protein CASSVNPGQGADTEAFF.

The chain couples TRBV5-4 to TRBJ2-7; TRBD1 matches at 10 bases. CDR1 SGHNT and CDR2 YYREEE come from the germline V gene (reference sequence). The CDR3 covers 14 residues. Trimming removed 4 bases from V and 2 bases from J; junction bases left unmatched: 3. CDR3 DNA sequence: TGTGCCAGCAGCGTCGGACAGGGGGCCTACGAGCAGTACTTC. Its translation: CASSVGQGAYEQYF.

This chain connects TRBV4-1 to TRBJ1-6; D not certain. V lost 0 bases and J 0 bases, leaving 15 bases between the germline ends. This CDR3 comprises 19 residues. Germline CDR1 and CDR2: MGHRA and YSYEKL. The CDR3 DNA follows: TGCGCCAGCAGCCAAGATCAGTCCAGGTTCAGCTCCTATAATTCACCCCTCCACTTT. It encodes CASSQDQSRFSSYNSPLHF.

The chain recombines TRBV6-1 with TRBJ2-1; the D is unclear. Germline loops: CDR1 MNHNS, CDR2 SASEGT. The CDR3 totals 15 residues. The V end was cut by 0 bases, the J end by 2 bases, with 8 bases between. CDR3 sequence (DNA): TGTGCCAGCAGTGAAGCGGGCCTGACCTACAATGAGCAGTTCTTC. Encoded protein: CASSEAGLTYNEQFF.

The genes are TRBV5-1 and TRBJ1-1; the D is unclear. The CDR3 has 13 amino acids. Per the germline V gene, CDR1 is SGHRS and CDR2 is YFSETQ. With 4 bases removed from V and 4 bases from J, the gap between germline ends came to 11 bases. CDR3: CASSPALGTEAFF. CDR3 in DNA: TGCGCCAGCAGCCCAGCCTTGGGCACTGAAGCTTTCTTT.

A few counts support this clone. The chain links TRBV7-2 to TRBJ2-3; the D is unclear. CDR1 and CDR2 (germline): SGHTA, FQGNSA. This CDR3 has 18 residues. V was shortened by 0 bases and J by 0 bases, with 16 bases between the two germline ends. CDR3 protein: CASSLARTDRPSTDTQYF. The CDR3, as DNA: TGTGCCAGCAGCTTAGCGCGGACGGATAGACCTAGCACAGATACGCAGTATTTT. Supplemented by reference TRBV7-2 and TRBJ2-3, the full variable domain reads GAGVSQSPSNKVTEKGKDVELRCDPISGHTALYWYRQSLGQGLEFLIYFQGNSAPDKSGLPSDRFSAERTGGSVSTLTIQRTQQEDSAVYLCASSLARTDRPSTDTQYFGPGTRLTVL.

This chain uses TRBV4-1 with TRBJ2-7; 11 nucleotides align to TRBD2. V was clipped by 3 bases and J by 5 bases; unmatched bases: 9. CDR1 is MGHRA, CDR2 YSYEKL, per germline. This CDR3 spans 16 amino acids. The chain's CDR3 is CASSQFTSGGLDEQYF. The CDR3 region has the DNA TGCGCCAGCAGCCAGTTTACTAGCGGGGGATTGGACGAGCAGTACTTC.

The chain recombines TRBV10-3 with TRBJ2-7; 7 bases map to TRBD2. The CDR3 is 13 residues long. Germline trimming cut 10 bases from V and 0 bases from J; bases unmatched to any gene: 6. In germline, CDR1 is ENHRY, CDR2 SYGVKD. The CDR3: CASTSALSYEQYF. DNA for the CDR3: TGTGCCAGCACTAGCGCCCTCTCCTACGAGCAGTACTTC.

The V call is TRBV5-6, the J call TRBJ2-7; 10 bases match TRBD2. Per the germline V gene, CDR1 is SGHDT and CDR2 is YYEEEE. The CDR3 sequence is 14 residues long. The V segment lost 4 bases and the J segment 5 bases; nucleotides outside the gene matches: 6. CDR3 region: CASSPAGGSHEQYF. CDR3 nucleotides: TGTGCCAGCAGCCCAGCGGGGGGGTCTCACGAGCAGTACTTC.

The chain joins TRBV2 to TRBJ1-5; 7 bases fit TRBD1. The CDR3 extends over 14 amino acids. With V trimmed by 5 bases and J by 4 bases, 5 bases remained unmatched. The germline V gene encodes CDR1 SNHLY and CDR2 FYNNEI. The CDR3 sequence is CASSLQGPNQPQHF. CDR3 sequence (DNA): TGTGCCAGCAGTTTACAGGGGCCGAATCAGCCCCAGCATTTT.

This chain links TRBV3-1 (or the pseudogene TRBV3-2) with TRBJ2-7; D perhaps matches TRBD2 (6 bases). The ends were cut back, 1 base at V and 3 bases at J, with 13 bases in the middle. Germline V gene data show CDR1 as LGHDT and CDR2 as YNNKEL (reference sequence). The CDR3 is 15 amino acids. CDR3 DNA: TGTGCCAGCAGCCAAGGATCGACTAGTCACTACGAGCAGTACTTC. Its protein product is CASSQGSTSHYEQYF.

The CDR3 sequence is CASSQGRGVLHF. The CDR3 DNA follows: TGTGCCAGCAGCCAAGGCCGGGGGGTCCTCCACTTT. This chain links TRBV3-1 (or the pseudogene TRBV3-2) with TRBJ1-6; a possible D gene is TRBD1 (5 bases). Between the trimmed V and J ends, which lost 1 base and 15 bases, there was a span of 10 bases. CDR1 and CDR2 from the germline V gene are LGHDT and YNNKEL (reference sequence). This CDR3 spans 12 amino acids.

This chain uses TRBV28 with TRBJ1-2; perhaps TRBD1 as D (5 bases). V dropped 3 bases and J dropped 4 bases, with 9 bases sitting between them. The length of the CDR3 is 13 residues. The germline CDR1 and CDR2 sequences are MDHEN and SYDVKM. CDR3 in DNA: TGTGCCAGCAGTTTTTTCAGGGCCTATGGCTACACCTTC. This encodes CASSFFRAYGYTF.

The chain recombines TRBV28 with TRBJ1-5; D remains ambiguous. Trimming left V 1 base short and J 5 bases short, with 12 bases between. The CDR3 totals 15 residues. The germline CDR1 and CDR2 sequences are MDHEN and SYDVKM. The CDR3 nucleotides are TGTGCCAGCAGTTTATTTTTACAGAGCTATCAGCCCCAGCATTTT. It encodes CASSLFLQSYQPQHF.

The J gene is TRBJ2-2, the V gene TRBV27; possibly TRBD1 or TRBD2 for D (5 bases each). This CDR3 has 15 amino acids. Trimming took off 0 bases at V and 11 bases at J, with 16 bases between the two ends. Germline values: CDR1 MNHEY, CDR2 SMNVEV (reference sequence). The CDR3 loop reads CASSLSVGTARELFF. As DNA, the CDR3 is TGTGCCAGCAGTTTATCGGTGGGGACCGCCCGAGAGCTGTTTTTT.

This clone was seen just once. This rearrangement joins TRBV10-1 to TRBJ1-1, with D possibly being TRBD1 (5 bases). The CDR3 has 14 amino acids. The germline V gene has CDR1 WNHNN and CDR2 SYGVQD (reference sequence). Deletions cut 0 bases from V and 8 bases from J, with 13 bases between. The CDR3 region is CASSESSSGPEAFF. For the CDR3, the DNA is TGCGCCAGCAGTGAGTCGTCGTCAGGGCCCGAAGCTTTCTTT.

The gene calls are TRBV12-3 or TRBV12-4 and TRBJ2-5, with D unresolved. CDR3 length: 12 amino acids. The germline V and J ends were trimmed by 5 bases and 4 bases, with 8 bases remaining between them. For the CDR3, the DNA is TGTGCCAGCAGTCACCCATTAGAGACCCAGTACTTC. It encodes CASSHPLETQYF.

V gene TRBV10-3 combines with J gene TRBJ2-1; D may be TRBD1 or TRBD2 (5 bases each). From germline, CDR1 is ENHRY and CDR2 SYGVKD. This CDR3 is 13 amino acids long. Trimming left V 9 bases short and J 3 bases short, with 12 bases between. CDR3 DNA sequence: TGTGCCATTTTGGGGGAGTTCTACAATGAGCAGTTCTTC. Translating gives CAILGEFYNEQFF.

The V gene is TRBV11-2, the J gene TRBJ2-7; D is possibly TRBD1 (5 bases). CDR1 SGHAT and CDR2 FQNNGV come from the germline V gene. With 5 bases removed from V and 4 bases from J, the gap between germline ends came to 21 bases. The CDR3 is 16 amino acids. DNA of the CDR3: TGTGCCAGCAGCCAAGAACAGGTCCGCCGCTTTTACGAGCAGTACTTC. This translates into CASSQEQVRRFYEQYF.

The chain couples TRBV2 to TRBJ2-3; TRBD2 agrees at 8 bases. Germline lookup yields CDR1 SNHLY and CDR2 FYNNEI. This CDR3 comprises 13 residues. V lost 7 bases to trimming and J lost 4 bases; unmatched junction nucleotides: 4. CDR3 sequence reads: CASTGGLADTQYF. In DNA form, the CDR3 reads TGTGCCAGCACGGGGGGGCTGGCAGATACGCAGTATTTT.

The chain is built from TRBV30 and TRBJ1-4, with D tentatively TRBD1 (6 bases). Trimming removed 2 bases from V and 0 bases from J, with 13 bases in between. Germline V gene sequence: CDR1 GTSNPN, CDR2 SVGIG (reference sequence). The CDR3 loop spans 16 amino acids. CDR3 coding DNA: TGTGCCTGGAGTTTATACGCAGGGGCAACTAATGAAAAACTGTTTTTT. Translating gives CAWSLYAGATNEKLFF.

The rearrangement joins TRBV30 to TRBJ2-1, with D unresolved. Germline V gene lookup returns CDR1 GTSNPN and CDR2 SVGIG (reference sequence). The V gene lost 5 bases and the J gene lost 0 bases, with 11 bases spanning the gap. The CDR3 extends over 14 amino acids. This CDR3 reads CAWSDDGSYNEQFF. The DNA of the CDR3 is TGTGCCTGGTCCGACGACGGCTCCTACAATGAGCAGTTCTTC. Complete variable domain (other parts from reference TRBV30 and TRBJ2-1): SQTIHQWPATLVQPVGSPLSLECTVEGTSNPNLYWYRQAAGRGLQLLFYSVGIGQISSEVPQNLSASRPQDRQFILSSKKLLLSDSGFYLCAWSDDGSYNEQFFGPGTRLTVL.

The chain uses TRBV18 and TRBJ1-4; the D is unclear. Germline lookup yields CDR1 KGHSH and CDR2 LQKENI. This CDR3 has 13 amino acids. V was trimmed by 3 bases and J by 7 bases, leaving 9 bases between them. CDR3 sequence reads: CASSPSLGEKLFF. The DNA for the CDR3 is TGTGCCAGCTCACCCTCGCTGGGTGAAAAACTGTTTTTT.

The rearrangement links TRBV3-1 (or the pseudogene TRBV3-2) to TRBJ2-7; possible D gene TRBD1, 5 bases. This CDR3 is 13 amino acids long. Looked up from germline, CDR1 is LGHDT and CDR2 is YNNKEL (reference sequence). V was clipped by 3 bases and J by 2 bases, with 8 bases between them. The CDR3 DNA sequence: TGTGCCAGCAGCCAGCAGGGAACCTACGAGCAGTACTTC. It encodes CASSQQGTYEQYF.

The chain joins TRBV11-2 to TRBJ1-1; 8 positions agree with TRBD1. Germline V gives CDR1 SGHAT, CDR2 FQNNGV. The CDR3 covers 14 residues. Trimming at V came to 6 bases and at J to 4 bases, leaving 7 bases not matched to a gene. The CDR3 spells CASSGQGGITEAFF. The CDR3, as DNA: TGTGCCAGCAGTGGACAGGGCGGGATCACTGAAGCTTTCTTT.

The chain uses TRBV27 and TRBJ1-1, with D uncertain. The V end lost 4 bases, the J end lost 0 bases, and 15 bases lay between the germline ends. This CDR3 is built from 16 residues. Germline V gene lookup returns CDR1 MNHEY and CDR2 SMNVEV (reference sequence). The CDR3 spells CASSSLKAGMNTEAFF. CDR3 sequence (DNA): TGTGCCAGCAGTTCATTAAAGGCAGGCATGAACACTGAAGCTTTCTTT.

The V gene is TRBV7-9, the J gene TRBJ2-7, with 7 bases fitting TRBD2. The CDR3 is made up of 13 amino acids. Germline loops: CDR1 SEHNR, CDR2 FQNEAQ (reference sequence). J lost 5 bases, V lost 4 bases, and 5 bases had no gene match. CDR3 sequence reads: CASSSTSRNEQYF. The CDR3 DNA sequence: TGTGCCAGCAGCTCGACTAGCCGGAACGAGCAGTACTTC.